The 9 T cell receptor beta chains below were found in one sample sequenced in a study of blood T cell repertoires in COVID-19. Assay used: immunoSEQ multiplex PCR; TCRdb lists only in-frame clones, some missing. The table lists 150,000 to 200,000 clones, around 87% of them singletons. Sequencing used peripheral blood. The receptors here all came from a man aged 18 to 29 with active or convalescent COVID-19.

This clone was found a few times. The chain uses TRBV5-1 and TRBJ1-1; D is possibly TRBD1 (5 bases). Germline V lookup: CDR1 SGHRS, CDR2 YFSETQ. The CDR3 runs to 14 residues. V lost 5 bases to trimming and J lost 0 bases, with 11 bases between them. DNA of the CDR3: TGCGCCAGCAGAGGGCAGGGCATGAACACTGAAGCTTTCTTT. Encoded protein: CASRGQGMNTEAFF.

V and J are TRBV25-1 and TRBJ1-2; 7 bases are shared with TRBD1. CDR1 is MGHDK, CDR2 SYGVNS, per germline. The CDR3 length is 14 residues. The J segment lost 4 bases and the V segment lost 4 bases, leaving 6 bases of the junction unmatched. The CDR3 coding sequence is TGTGCCAGCAGTGGGACAGGCCTCCGCTATGGCTACACCTTC. This translates into CASSGTGLRYGYTF.

The chain joins TRBV30 to TRBJ1-2; D may be TRBD1 (5 bases). Germline lookup yields CDR1 GTSNPN and CDR2 SVGIG (reference sequence). The length of the CDR3 is 15 residues. Trimming removed 1 base at V and 4 bases at J, with 16 bases between. CDR3 sequence (DNA): TGTGCCTGGAGTGAAAGGGCCCTGGGGGGCTATGGCTACACCTTC. This sequence encodes CAWSERALGGYGYTF.

V is TRBV5-1 and J is TRBJ2-3; 11 bases match TRBD1. After removal of 3 bases from V and 6 bases from J, the junction contained 12 bases not matched to a gene. This CDR3 spans 17 amino acids. Looked up from germline, CDR1 is SGHRS and CDR2 is YFSETQ. The CDR3 region has the DNA TGCGCCAGCAGCTCCTCCGGGGACAGGGGGTTTTCGGATACGCAGTATTTT. Its protein product is CASSSSGDRGFSDTQYF. Using reference TRBV5-1 and TRBJ2-3 for the parts outside the CDR3, the full variable domain is KAGVTQTPRYLIKTRGQQVTLSCSPISGHRSVSWYQQTPGQGLQFLFEYFSETQRNKGNFPGRFSGRQFSNSRSEMNVSTLELGDSALYLCASSSSGDRGFSDTQYFGPGTRLTVL.

The genes are TRBV6-6 and TRBJ2-7; 9 nucleotides line up with TRBD1. V lost 3 bases to trimming and J lost 5 bases; unmatched junction nucleotides: 8. Germline V gene lookup returns CDR1 MNHNY and CDR2 SVGAGI (reference sequence). The CDR3 loop spans 15 amino acids. Written as DNA, the CDR3 is TGTGCCAGCAGTTATCCCCGGGACAGGGTTAACGAGCAGTACTTC. Residues: CASSYPRDRVNEQYF.

The rearrangement uses TRBV6-6 and TRBJ2-1, with 12 bases that match TRBD2. V lost 6 bases and J lost 10; bases outside the gene matches: 13. Germline V gives CDR1 MNHNY, CDR2 SVGAGI (reference sequence). This CDR3 comprises 16 residues. The CDR3 DNA reads TGTGCCAGCAGAACCGGGACTAGCGGGCCGCTTCTGGAGCAGTTCTTC. This gives the protein CASRTGTSGPLLEQFF.

The count of this clone is one. CDR3 protein: CASSLGDSSSQPQHF. The CDR3 DNA is TGCGCCAGCAGCTTGGGGGACAGCTCAAGTCAGCCCCAGCATTTT. The chain has TRBV5-1 and TRBJ1-5; the match to TRBD1 covers 7 bases. Germline lookup yields CDR1 SGHRS and CDR2 YFSETQ. The CDR3 loop spans 15 amino acids. The V and J ends lost 0 bases and 6 bases, in that order; junction bases with no gene match: 6.

The chain has TRBV4-1 and TRBJ2-4, with D unresolved. Germline V gene lookup returns CDR1 MGHRA and CDR2 YSYEKL. This CDR3 has 13 residues. Trimming stripped 1 base from V and 6 bases from J, with 7 bases between. The CDR3: CASSQVVSNIQYF. In DNA form, the CDR3 reads TGCGCCAGCAGCCAAGTAGTATCAAACATTCAGTACTTC.

The genes are TRBV7-2 and TRBJ1-5; 8 nucleotides match TRBD1. This CDR3 spans 15 amino acids. The J segment lost 3 bases and the V segment lost 5 bases, leaving 6 bases of the junction unmatched. CDR1 is SGHTA, CDR2 FQGNSA, per germline. In DNA, the CDR3 is TGTGCCAGCAGCCGGACAGGGATGCACAATCAGCCCCAGCATTTT. Amino acid sequence: CASSRTGMHNQPQHF. The entire variable domain, with the rest obtained from reference TRBV7-2 and TRBJ1-5, is as follows: GAGVSQSPSNKVTEKGKDVELRCDPISGHTALYWYRQSLGQGLEFLIYFQGNSAPDKSGLPSDRFSAERTGGSVSTLTIQRTQQEDSAVYLCASSRTGMHNQPQHFGDGTRLSIL.